What follows describes a single TCR beta chain. V was pared by 1 base and J by 11 bases, with 16 bases between. The length of the CDR3 is 14 residues. The V gene's germline CDR1 is SGHKS and CDR2 YYEKEE (reference sequence). Researchers grouped second doses given at about 4 or about 12 weeks into one pool. The sample belongs to a study of T cell responses to AZD1222 COVID-19 vaccine. Data came from immunoSEQ multiplex PCR; TCRdb stores just in-frame clones and leaves some out. The sample holds approximately 150,000 clones, roughly 92% seen once. The sample was peripheral blood, taken 28 days after the second AZD1222 dose. This sequence joins TRBV5-5 and TRBJ1-3, with D unclear. The sequence was collected from an adult who received the AZD1222 COVID-19 vaccine. CDR3 protein: CASSLRGDGIAIYF. The CDR3 DNA is TGTGCCAGCAGCTTGCGAGGAGATGGTATCGCCATATATTTT.